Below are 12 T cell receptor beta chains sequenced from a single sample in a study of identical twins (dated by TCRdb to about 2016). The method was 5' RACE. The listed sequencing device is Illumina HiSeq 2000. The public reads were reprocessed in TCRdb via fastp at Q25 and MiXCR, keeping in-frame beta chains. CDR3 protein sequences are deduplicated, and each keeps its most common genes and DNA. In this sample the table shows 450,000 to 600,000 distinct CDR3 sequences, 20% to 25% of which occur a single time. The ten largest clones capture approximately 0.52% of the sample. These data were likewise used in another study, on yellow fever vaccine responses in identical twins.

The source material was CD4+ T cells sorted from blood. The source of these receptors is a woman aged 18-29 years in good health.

Written as DNA, the CDR3 is TGTGCCAGTTACCCCCGGACCGGGGCCAACGTCCTGACTTTC. Translating it yields CASYPRTGANVLTF. V usage is TRBV12-3 or TRBV12-4 and J usage is TRBJ2-6; D call uncertain. CDR3 length: 14 residues. With 9 bases removed from V and 4 bases from J, the gap between germline ends came to 13 bases.

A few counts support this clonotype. In nucleotides, the CDR3 is TGTGCCAGCAGCTTAATCCTAGCGGGATTACATGAGCAGTTCTTC. Its protein product is CASSLILAGLHEQFF. The genes are TRBV7-8 and TRBJ2-1, with 9 bases aligning to TRBD2. CDR3 size: 15 residues. The germline V gene has CDR1 SGHVS and CDR2 FQNEAQ. The V segment lost 2 bases and the J segment 8 bases; nucleotides outside the gene matches: 7.

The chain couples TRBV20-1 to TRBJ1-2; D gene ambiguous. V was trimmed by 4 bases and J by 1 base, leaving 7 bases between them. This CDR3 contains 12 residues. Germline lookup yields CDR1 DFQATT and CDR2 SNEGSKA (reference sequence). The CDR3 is CSAKYFNYGYTF. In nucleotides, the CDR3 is TGCAGTGCTAAGTATTTTAACTATGGCTACACCTTC.

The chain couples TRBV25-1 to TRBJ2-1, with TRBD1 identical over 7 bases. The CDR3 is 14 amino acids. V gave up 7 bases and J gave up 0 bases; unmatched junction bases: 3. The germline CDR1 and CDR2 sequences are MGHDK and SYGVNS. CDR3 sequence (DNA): TGTGCCAGCAAAGGGGACAGCTCCTACAATGAGCAGTTCTTC. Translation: CASKGDSSYNEQFF.

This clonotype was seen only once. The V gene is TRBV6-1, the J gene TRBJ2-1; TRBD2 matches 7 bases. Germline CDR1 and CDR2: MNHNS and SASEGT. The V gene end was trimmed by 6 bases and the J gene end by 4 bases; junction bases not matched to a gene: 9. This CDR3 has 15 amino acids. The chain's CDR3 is CASRRGGSGYNEQFF. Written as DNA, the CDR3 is TGTGCCAGCAGGAGGGGCGGGAGTGGGTACAATGAGCAGTTCTTC.

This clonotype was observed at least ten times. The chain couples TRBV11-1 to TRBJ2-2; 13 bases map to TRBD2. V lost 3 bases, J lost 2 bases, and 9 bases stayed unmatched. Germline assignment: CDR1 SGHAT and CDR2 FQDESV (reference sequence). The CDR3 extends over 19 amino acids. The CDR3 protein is CASSFAPGTSGTNTGELFF. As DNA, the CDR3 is TGTGCCAGCAGCTTTGCCCCCGGGACTAGCGGGACTAACACCGGGGAGCTGTTTTTT.

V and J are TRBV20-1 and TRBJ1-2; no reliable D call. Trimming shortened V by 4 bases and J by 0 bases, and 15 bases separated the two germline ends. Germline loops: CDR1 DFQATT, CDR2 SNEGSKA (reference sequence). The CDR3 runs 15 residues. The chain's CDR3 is CSAKDAAGTNYGYTF. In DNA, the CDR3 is TGCAGTGCTAAGGACGCGGCGGGTACTAACTATGGCTACACCTTC.

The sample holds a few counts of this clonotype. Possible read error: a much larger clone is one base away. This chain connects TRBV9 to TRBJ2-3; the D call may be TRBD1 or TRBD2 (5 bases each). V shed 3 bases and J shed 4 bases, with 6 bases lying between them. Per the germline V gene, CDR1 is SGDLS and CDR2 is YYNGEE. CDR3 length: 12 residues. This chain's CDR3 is CASSGGSDTQYF. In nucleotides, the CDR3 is TGTGCCAGCAGCGGGGGGTCAGATACGCAGTATTTT.

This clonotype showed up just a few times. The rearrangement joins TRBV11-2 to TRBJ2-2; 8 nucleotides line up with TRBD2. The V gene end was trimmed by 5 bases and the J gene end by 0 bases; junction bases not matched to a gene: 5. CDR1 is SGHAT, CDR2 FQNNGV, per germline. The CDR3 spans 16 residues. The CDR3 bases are TGTGCCAGCAGCCCCAAGCGGGGGCCGAACACCGGGGAGCTGTTTTTT. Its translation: CASSPKRGPNTGELFF.

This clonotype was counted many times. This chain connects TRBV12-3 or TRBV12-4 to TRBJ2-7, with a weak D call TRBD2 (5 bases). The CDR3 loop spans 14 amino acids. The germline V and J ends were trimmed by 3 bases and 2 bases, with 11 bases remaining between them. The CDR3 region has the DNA TGTGCCAGCAGTTTCACAATCGGGACCTACGAGCAGTACTTC. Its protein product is CASSFTIGTYEQYF.

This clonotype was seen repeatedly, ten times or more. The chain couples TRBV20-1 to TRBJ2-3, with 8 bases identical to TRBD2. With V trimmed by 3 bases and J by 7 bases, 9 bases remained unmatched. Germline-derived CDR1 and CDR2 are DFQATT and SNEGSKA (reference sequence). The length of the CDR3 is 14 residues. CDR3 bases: TGCAGTGCTAGTAGCCGGGAGGGCCTGAATACGCAGTATTTT. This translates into CSASSREGLNTQYF.

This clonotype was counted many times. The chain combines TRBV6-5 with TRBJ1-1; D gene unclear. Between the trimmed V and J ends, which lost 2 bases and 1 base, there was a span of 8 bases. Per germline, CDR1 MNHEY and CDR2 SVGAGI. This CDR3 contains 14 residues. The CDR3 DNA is TGTGCCAGCAGTTACGAGGGCTGGAACACTGAAGCTTTCTTT. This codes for CASSYEGWNTEAFF.